This paragraph reports one TCR beta chain. This sample was taken from a study of blood T cell repertoires in COVID-19. The repertoire was sequenced with immunoSEQ multiplex PCR; TCRdb's copy has only in-frame clones and lacks some. The data hold some 42,000 clones, with around nine tenths observed a single time. Germline V lookup: CDR1 MDHEN, CDR2 SYDVKM. The trim removed 5 bases at V and 9 bases at J, leaving 12 bases unmatched. The CDR3 totals 16 residues. This chain connects TRBV28 to TRBJ2-1; 11 bases match TRBD2. The clonotype originates from a middle-aged man with active COVID-19. Input material: peripheral blood. In nucleotides, the CDR3 is TGTGCCAGCAGTACACGGAATAGCGGGAGGGTAGGTGAGCAGTTCTTC. It encodes CASSTRNSGRVGEQFF.